This T cell receptor beta chain is drawn from a study of somatic mutations in cytotoxic T cells in rheumatoid arthritis. Only in-frame clones appear in the TCRdb table, and some are missing; sequencing was by immunoSEQ multiplex PCR. The data show some 16,000 clones, around three quarters seen once. This clone was observed a handful of times. This CDR3 contains 16 residues. The germline CDR1 and CDR2 sequences are SGHKS and YYEKEE (reference sequence). V shed 1 base and J shed 1 base, with 15 bases lying between them. This chain connects TRBV5-5 to TRBJ2-7; D is perhaps TRBD1 or TRBD2 (6 bases each). The TCR originated in an adult with rheumatoid arthritis. The material sequenced was CD8+ T cells sorted from blood. The CDR3, as DNA: TGTGCCAGCAGCTTGTGGGGCCAGGGGAGGTCCTACGAGCAGTACTTC. Translating it yields CASSLWGQGRSYEQYF. The full variable domain, in which reference TRBV5-5 and TRBJ2-7 provide the parts outside the CDR3, is DAGVTQSPTHLIKTRGQQVTLRCSPISGHKSVSWYQQVLGQGPQFIFQYYEKEERGRGNFPDRFSARQFPNYSSELNVNALLLGDSALYLCASSLWGQGRSYEQYFGPGTRLTVT.